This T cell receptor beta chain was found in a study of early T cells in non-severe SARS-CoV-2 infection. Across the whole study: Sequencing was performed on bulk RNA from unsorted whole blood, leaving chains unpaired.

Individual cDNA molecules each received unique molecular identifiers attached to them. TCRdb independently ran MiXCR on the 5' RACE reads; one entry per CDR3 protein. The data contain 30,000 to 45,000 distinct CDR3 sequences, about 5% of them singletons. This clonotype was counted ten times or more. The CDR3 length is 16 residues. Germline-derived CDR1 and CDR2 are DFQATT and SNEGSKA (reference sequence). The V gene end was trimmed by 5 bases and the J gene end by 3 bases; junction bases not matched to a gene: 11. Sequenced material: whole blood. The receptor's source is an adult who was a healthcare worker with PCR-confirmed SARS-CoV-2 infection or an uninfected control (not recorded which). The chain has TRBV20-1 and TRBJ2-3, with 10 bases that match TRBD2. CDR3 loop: CSAYPVGSGRTDTQYF. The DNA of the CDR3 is TGCAGTGCTTACCCCGTCGGTAGCGGGAGGACAGATACGCAGTATTTT.